The present entry profiles one TCR beta chain with its context. V shed 1 base, J shed 8 bases, and the junction held 7 bases outside the gene matches. Germline V CDR1 and CDR2: DFQATT, SNEGSKA (reference sequence). The CDR3 extends over 14 amino acids. An amount of RNA that ranged from roughly 0.45 to 1 ug was reverse transcribed with random hexamers. The amplification used immunoSEQ multiplex PCR on TCR beta CDR3; it spanned 54 Vbeta and 13 Jbeta. In TCRdb, the immunoSEQ multiplex PCR reads were re-called with MiXCR into one record per CDR3 protein. The profile shows approximately 120,000 distinct CDR3 sequences, just over 90% of them singletons. This entry belongs to a study of CD8 T cells in Susac syndrome.

The origin of this receptor is a human donor with multiple sclerosis. Sequencing was done on a sample of CD8+ T cells from PBMCs. The rearrangement joins TRBV20-1 to TRBJ2-1; TRBD2 aligns across 8 bases. DNA of the CDR3: TGCAGTGCTAGAGGCGGGAGGCTCCTCCATGAGCAGTTCTTC. Encoded protein: CSARGGRLLHEQFF.